This note documents a single T cell receptor (beta chain) sequence. Assay used: immunoSEQ multiplex PCR; TCRdb lists only in-frame clones, some missing. This sample yields about 460,000 clones, of which around 77% are seen a single time; 9.5% to 15% belongs to the top ten. The data stem from a study of shared clonotypes between healthy human individuals. The length of the CDR3 is 16 residues. The germline V gene encodes CDR1 SGHVS and CDR2 FQNEAQ. With 5 bases removed from V and 5 bases from J, the gap between germline ends came to 19 bases. This clonotype was obtained from a woman aged 40 to 55 in good health. Some clones in this sample may be carry-over from other donors' samples. The sample taken for sequencing was PBMCs. V and J are TRBV7-8 and TRBJ2-1, with a tentative D call TRBD1 (5 bases). The CDR3 sequence is CASSPPPRGQHNEQFF. CDR3 bases: TGTGCCAGCAGCCCTCCTCCCCGCGGACAACACAATGAGCAGTTCTTC.